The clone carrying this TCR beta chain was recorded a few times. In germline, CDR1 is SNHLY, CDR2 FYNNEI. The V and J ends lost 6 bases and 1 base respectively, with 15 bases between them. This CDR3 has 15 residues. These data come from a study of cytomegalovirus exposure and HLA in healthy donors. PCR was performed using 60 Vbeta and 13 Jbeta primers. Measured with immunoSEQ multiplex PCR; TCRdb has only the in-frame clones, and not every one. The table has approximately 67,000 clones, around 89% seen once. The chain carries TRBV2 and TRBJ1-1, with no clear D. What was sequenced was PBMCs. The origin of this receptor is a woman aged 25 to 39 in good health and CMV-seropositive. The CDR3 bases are TGTGCCAGCAGGCTACGGGAAGCACAGAACACTGAAGCTTTCTTT. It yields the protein CASRLREAQNTEAFF.